Included here is one T cell receptor (beta chain) sequence, with context. No antigen is known for it. The data belong to a study of breast tumors, draining lymph nodes, adjacent tissues. From the multiplex PCR reads, TCRdb called clonotypes with MiXCR, one entry per CDR3 protein. The table has approximately 150,000 distinct CDR3 sequences, about 33% seen once; the top ten hold around 2.5%. V lost 2 bases to trimming and J lost 5 bases, with 27 bases between them. Germline CDR1 SGHTA, CDR2 FQGTGA. The CDR3 spans 19 residues. Notes on the study in general: That most tumor T cells come from lymph nodes remained unproven.

Samples came from axillary lymph nodes draining the breast cancer. The sample taken for sequencing was axillary lymph node tissue. The chain links TRBV7-3 to TRBJ2-5; D possibly corresponds to TRBD2 (5 bases). This receptor was obtained from a female donor with breast cancer. Some clones in this sample may be carry-over from other donors' samples. The CDR3 DNA reads as TGTGCCAGCAGCTTAGTTCGGTCAAGCGGTGGCACCGGGGAGGAGACCCAGTACTTC. Translating gives CASSLVRSSGGTGEETQYF.